The 12 T cell receptor beta chains below all came from one sample that was sequenced in a study of PD-1 blockade in classical Hodgkin lymphoma. Time point described: cycle 4 day 1 (C4D1), after more than 5 weeks of nivolumab. Relapse was seen in all patients after autologous stem cell transplantation, and brentuximab vedotin exposure was variable. This table comes from immunoSEQ multiplex PCR, and its TCRdb copy is limited to in-frame clones, with some not included. This repertoire shows fewer than 45,000 clones, 66% found once; its top ten account for about 3%. Sequenced material: peripheral blood mononuclear cells (PBMCs), taken before the fourth cycle of nivolumab. The receptors were gathered from a human donor with classical Hodgkin lymphoma.

The chain combines TRBV19 with TRBJ2-2, with unresolved D. Deletions cut 4 bases from V and 4 bases from J, with 10 bases between. The CDR3 has 14 amino acids. Per germline, CDR1 LNHDA and CDR2 SQIVND (reference sequence). The CDR3 DNA reads TGTGCCAGTAGTACCGAGTTAGGCACCGGGGAGCTGTTTTTT. It is translated as CASSTELGTGELFF.

This clone was picked up one time. This chain links TRBV19 with TRBJ2-7; D unresolved. The ends were cut back, 1 base at V and 6 bases at J, with 10 bases in the middle. The CDR3 sequence is 13 residues long. The V gene's germline CDR1 is LNHDA and CDR2 SQIVND (reference sequence). Written as DNA, the CDR3 is TGTGCCAGTAGTATAGGGGTCAGCGTCGAGCAGTACTTC. This gives the protein CASSIGVSVEQYF.

The chain couples TRBV19 to TRBJ1-5; D unclear. CDR1 LNHDA and CDR2 SQIVND come from the germline V gene (reference sequence). The CDR3 consists of 14 residues. The V end was cut by 5 bases, the J end by 11 bases, with 19 bases between. CDR3 coding DNA: TGTGCCAGTAGTGCTGGACCCGAACGGATGGCCCAGCATTTT. This codes for CASSAGPERMAQHF.

The chain employs TRBV18 and TRBJ2-5; D ambiguous. This CDR3 is built from 13 residues. V was clipped by 2 bases and J by 3 bases, with 7 bases between them. Looked up from germline, CDR1 is KGHSH and CDR2 is LQKENI. The CDR3 spells CASSPSGKETQYF. CDR3 bases: TGTGCCAGCTCACCATCCGGAAAAGAGACCCAGTACTTC.

The V gene is TRBV5-1, the J gene TRBJ2-7; 9 nucleotides match TRBD1. Germline-derived CDR1 and CDR2 are SGHRS and YFSETQ. This CDR3 contains 15 residues. The J segment lost 3 bases and the V segment lost 4 bases, leaving 8 bases of the junction unmatched. The CDR3, as DNA: TGCGCCAGCAGCCCCTCGGGGGACAGGGTCTACGAGCAGTACTTC. Its protein is CASSPSGDRVYEQYF.

This chain links TRBV28 with TRBJ2-5, with D tentatively TRBD1 (5 bases). Germline values: CDR1 MDHEN, CDR2 SYDVKM. The V gene lost 2 bases and the J gene lost 3 bases, with 10 bases spanning the gap. The CDR3 length is 14 residues. The CDR3 nucleotides are TGTGCCAGCAGTTTAACCGACAGAGAAGAGACCCAGTACTTC. It specifies CASSLTDREETQYF.

This chain uses TRBV25-1 with TRBJ1-5; D unresolved. Germline V lookup: CDR1 MGHDK, CDR2 SYGVNS. This CDR3 comprises 15 residues. Trimming cost V 11 bases and J 5 bases, with 22 bases left between them. Here the CDR3 DNA reads TGTGCCGTACGAGGAAAGGACCCGCTCTATCAGCCCCAGCATTTT. Translated, it gives CAVRGKDPLYQPQHF. The complete variable domain, with remaining parts taken from reference TRBV25-1 and TRBJ1-5, reads EADIYQTPRYLVIGTGKKITLECSQTMGHDKMYWYQQDPGMELHLIHYSYGVNSTEKGDLSSESTVSRIRTEHFPLTLESARPSHTSQYLCAVRGKDPLYQPQHFGDGTRLSIL.

The chain has TRBV5-1 and TRBJ2-7, with 10 positions matching TRBD1. CDR1 SGHRS and CDR2 YFSETQ come from the germline V gene. Germline trimming cut 0 bases from V and 4 bases from J; bases unmatched to any gene: 4. The CDR3 runs to 15 residues. The CDR3 is CASSLGGTGAYEQYF. In nucleotides, the CDR3 is TGCGCCAGCAGCTTGGGTGGGACAGGGGCTTACGAGCAGTACTTC.

The chain joins TRBV7-2 to TRBJ1-2; 7 bases map to TRBD1. Germline CDR1 reads SGHTA; CDR2 reads FQGNSA. With V trimmed by 0 bases and J by 8 bases, 6 bases remained unmatched. This CDR3 is 14 amino acids long. CDR3 coding DNA: TGTGCCAGCAGCTTAGCCCGGACAGGTCTCGGCTACACCTTC. It encodes CASSLARTGLGYTF. The variable domain in full, completed from reference TRBV7-2 and TRBJ1-2, reads GAGVSQSPSNKVTEKGKDVELRCDPISGHTALYWYRQSLGQGLEFLIYFQGNSAPDKSGLPSDRFSAERTGGSVSTLTIQRTQQEDSAVYLCASSLARTGLGYTFGSGTRLTVV.

The rearrangement links TRBV28 to TRBJ2-5, with D perhaps TRBD1 or TRBD2 (5 bases each). The V gene lost 3 bases and the J gene lost 4 bases, with 12 bases spanning the gap. The CDR3 is 14 residues long. Germline assignment: CDR1 MDHEN and CDR2 SYDVKM. This chain's CDR3 is CASSLIGAGETQYF. The CDR3 DNA reads as TGTGCCAGCAGTTTGATTGGGGCGGGAGAGACCCAGTACTTC.

Written as DNA, the CDR3 is TGTGCCGCAGAGGGAGCAGGGGGCAATTTACCCTACGAGCAGTACTTC. Amino acids: CAAEGAGGNLPYEQYF. The rearrangement uses TRBV28 and TRBJ2-7; TRBD1 matches 8 bases. CDR3 length: 16 amino acids. CDR1 MDHEN and CDR2 SYDVKM come from the germline V gene. V lost 11 bases to trimming and J lost 2 bases; unmatched junction nucleotides: 17.

V usage is TRBV10-3 and J usage is TRBJ2-7; TRBD1 might be the D (5 bases). V was shortened by 6 bases and J by 6 bases, with 15 bases between the two germline ends. This CDR3 has 13 amino acids. CDR1 is ENHRY and CDR2 is SYGVKD in the germline V gene. CDR3 protein: CAISLGPEGEQYF. DNA of the CDR3: TGTGCCATCAGCCTGGGGCCGGAAGGCGAGCAGTACTTC.